This T cell receptor (beta chain) was recovered during a study of a mutant IDH1 vaccine in newly diagnosed glioma. Study at large: It was radiotherapy, temozolomide, or both that patients received previously, with most receiving both.

For this clone: Antigen: not known.

Time point in this sample: baseline, week 1 (first vaccination visit). Treatment described: pre-vaccination baseline after standard-of-care therapy. Per germline, CDR1 SGHNT and CDR2 YYREEE (reference sequence). V trimming: 5 bases; J trimming: 6 bases; junction bases outside the gene matches: 5. The CDR3 is 13 residues long. Findings of the study overall: Seemingly, top peripheral T cell clonotype changes bore no relation to pseudoprogression.

The method was immunoSEQ multiplex PCR; TCRdb's version includes in-frame clones alone and lacks a portion of them. Of approximately 36,000 clones listed, around 90% are singletons. The sequencing used PBMCs, collected from a glioma patient treated with radiotherapy, temozolomide or both. This receptor was obtained from a man between 18 and 35 years old with glioma. V and J are TRBV5-4 and TRBJ2-1, with TRBD1 matching 7 bases. The DNA for the CDR3 is TGTGCCAGCAGTCCGGCAGGGGGCAATGAGCAGTTCTTC. It specifies CASSPAGGNEQFF.